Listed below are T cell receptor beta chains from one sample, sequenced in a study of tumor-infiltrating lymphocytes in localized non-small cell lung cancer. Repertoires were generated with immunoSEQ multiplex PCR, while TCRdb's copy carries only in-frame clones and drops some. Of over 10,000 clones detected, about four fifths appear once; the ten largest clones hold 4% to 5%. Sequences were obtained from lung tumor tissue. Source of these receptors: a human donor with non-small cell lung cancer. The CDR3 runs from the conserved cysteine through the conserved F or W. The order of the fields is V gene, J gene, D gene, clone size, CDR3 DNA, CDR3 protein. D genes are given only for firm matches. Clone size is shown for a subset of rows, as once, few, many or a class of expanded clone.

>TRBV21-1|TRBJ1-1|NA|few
TGTGCCAGCAGCAAAGCCGGCGACAGGAGAGGGACTGAAGCTTTCTTT
CASSKAGDRRGTEAFF
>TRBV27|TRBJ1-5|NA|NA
TGTGCCAGCAGTTTATGGGGGGATAGCAATCAGCCCCAGCATTTT
CASSLWGDSNQPQHF
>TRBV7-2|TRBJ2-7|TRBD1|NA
TGTGCCAGCAGCTTAGTTCGGGGACAGGGCTACGAGCAGTACTTC
CASSLVRGQGYEQYF
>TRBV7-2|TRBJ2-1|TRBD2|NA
TGTGCCAGCAGCTTAATAGCTAGCGGGCAGTACAATGAGCAGTTCTTC
CASSLIASGQYNEQFF
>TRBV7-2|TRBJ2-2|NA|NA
TGTGCCAGCAGCTCCCACCCCCCAGCGGCGAACACCGGGGAGCTGTTTTTT
CASSSHPPAANTGELFF
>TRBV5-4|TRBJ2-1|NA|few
TGTGCCAGCAGCCGCCGCGGGTCTGGGATATACAATGAGCAGTTCTTC
CASSRRGSGIYNEQFF
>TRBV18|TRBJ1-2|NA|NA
TGTGCCAGCTCACCTACCACCGGGCCGGACTATGGCTACACCTTC
CASSPTTGPDYGYTF
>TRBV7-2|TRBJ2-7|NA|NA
TGTGCCAGCAGCTTCAACAGGGCAGGGCGGGAGCAGTACTTC
CASSFNRAGREQYF
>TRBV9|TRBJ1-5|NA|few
TGTGCCAGCACACCCAGTTGCAGCAATCAGCCCCAGCATTTT
CASTPSCSNQPQHF
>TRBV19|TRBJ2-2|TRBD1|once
TGTGCCAGTAGAAGGGGGGACAGGGACACCGGGGAGCTGTTTTTT
CASRRGDRDTGELFF
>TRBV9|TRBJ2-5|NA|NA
TGTGCCAGCAGTAAGACGGTAGTCCAAGAGACCCAGTACTTC
CASSKTVVQETQYF
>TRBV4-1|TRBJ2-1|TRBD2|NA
TGCGCCAGCAGCCAAGGGACCGGGACTAATACTTACAATGAGCAGTTCTTC
CASSQGTGTNTYNEQFF
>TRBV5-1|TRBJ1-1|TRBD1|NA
TGCGCCAGCAGCACGACCGGACAGGGCCAGGCTGAAGCTTTCTTT
CASSTTGQGQAEAFF
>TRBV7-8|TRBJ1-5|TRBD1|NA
TGTGCCAGCAGCCAAGACAGGGGGCATCAGCCCCAGCATTTT
CASSQDRGHQPQHF
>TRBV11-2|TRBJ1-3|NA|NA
TGTGCCAGCAGCCCCCGCGCTGCTGGAAACACCATATATTTT
CASSPRAAGNTIYF
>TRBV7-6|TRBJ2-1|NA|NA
TGTGCCAGCAGCGACCGAGACGGGGGCGAGCAGTTCTTC
CASSDRDGGEQFF
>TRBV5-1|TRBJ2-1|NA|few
TGCGCCAGCAGCTTGGTTGCGGGGCTAGACAATGAGCAGTTCTTC
CASSLVAGLDNEQFF
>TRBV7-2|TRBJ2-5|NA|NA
TGTGCCAGCAGCCAGAGACAGCAACAGTACTTC
CASSQRQQQYF
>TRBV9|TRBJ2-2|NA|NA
TGTGCCAGCAGCGTATCTATTTCGGAAAGCACCGGGGAGCTGTTTTTT
CASSVSISESTGELFF
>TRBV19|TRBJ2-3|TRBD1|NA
TGTGCCAGTAGTATTAGGACAGGGAGCCCAGATACGCAGTATTTT
CASSIRTGSPDTQYF